Following are 17 T cell receptor beta chains from one sample sequenced in a study of cytomegalovirus exposure and HLA in healthy donors. The study ran its PCR with 60 Vbeta and 13 Jbeta primers. Data came from immunoSEQ multiplex PCR; TCRdb stores just in-frame clones and leaves some out. The top ten hold about 0.26% of the sample, which has about 190,000 clones, 84% seen once. Sequencing was performed on PBMCs. These receptors were obtained from a boy younger than 18 in good health and CMV-seronegative.

The chain recombines TRBV5-8 with TRBJ2-7; TRBD2 is a possible D gene (5 bases). The CDR3 contains 16 residues. CDR1 is SGHTS and CDR2 is YDEGEE in the germline V gene. The germline V and J ends were trimmed by 1 base and 1 base, with 15 bases remaining between them. CDR3 DNA: TGTGCCAGCAGCTTGTACGGCGGGTCCTCGTCCTACGAGCAGTACTTC. Protein: CASSLYGGSSSYEQYF.

The rearrangement links TRBV30 to TRBJ1-3; D possibly corresponds to TRBD1 (6 bases). Germline CDR1 is GTSNPN and CDR2 is SVGIG (reference sequence). The CDR3 extends over 16 amino acids. V gave up 4 bases and J gave up 6 bases, with 22 bases separating them. The DNA for the CDR3 is TGTGCCTGGACGCCCCAGGGGTTTAGATGGGAAAACACCATATATTTT. Translated, it gives CAWTPQGFRWENTIYF.

There are a few counts of this clone. The chain is built from TRBV30 and TRBJ1-1, with 8 bases matching TRBD1. Germline V gene sequence: CDR1 GTSNPN, CDR2 SVGIG (reference sequence). This CDR3 region has 16 residues. Trimming took 4 bases from V and 6 from J; bases not matched to a gene: 16. The CDR3 nucleotides read TGTGCCTGGATCTTACTTACCGGGACAGGCATGGCTGAAGCTTTCTTT. This sequence encodes CAWILLTGTGMAEAFF.

This clone occurred a few times. The chain is built from TRBV30 and TRBJ2-7; perhaps TRBD1 as D (5 bases). Germline values: CDR1 GTSNPN, CDR2 SVGIG (reference sequence). This CDR3 comprises 12 residues. Trimming pared 1 base from V and 6 bases from J, leaving 10 bases between. The chain's CDR3 is CAWSATGSEQYF. The CDR3 DNA follows: TGTGCCTGGAGTGCCACAGGTTCCGAGCAGTACTTC.

The chain recombines TRBV30 with TRBJ1-1; no firm D call. V lost 8 bases and J 0 bases, leaving 10 bases between the germline ends. The germline V gene encodes CDR1 GTSNPN and CDR2 SVGIG (reference sequence). CDR3 size: 12 residues. The CDR3 nucleotides are TGTGCCCGGGAACGGCTGAACACTGAAGCTTTCTTT. This encodes CARERLNTEAFF. Complete variable domain (other parts from reference TRBV30 and TRBJ1-1): SQTIHQWPATLVQPVGSPLSLECTVEGTSNPNLYWYRQAAGRGLQLLFYSVGIGQISSEVPQNLSASRPQDRQFILSSKKLLLSDSGFYLCARERLNTEAFFGQGTRLTVV.

The chain uses TRBV5-5 and TRBJ1-5; 11 nucleotides agree with TRBD1. Trimming took 4 bases from V and 6 from J; bases not matched to a gene: 15. Germline V gives CDR1 SGHKS, CDR2 YYEKEE (reference sequence). This CDR3 spans 18 amino acids. The CDR3: CASSLGQGARPVGQPQHF. For the CDR3, the DNA is TGTGCCAGCAGCCTCGGACAGGGGGCGAGGCCGGTGGGTCAGCCCCAGCATTTT.

The chain recombines TRBV5-8 with TRBJ2-1, with D possibly matching TRBD2 (5 bases). Between the trimmed V and J ends, which lost 0 bases and 5 bases, there was a span of 18 bases. This CDR3 spans 17 amino acids. Germline-derived CDR1 and CDR2 are SGHTS and YDEGEE. Written as DNA, the CDR3 is TGTGCCAGCAGCTTGGTATTGCGGGCGATTTCGAACAATGAGCAGTTCTTC. Its translation: CASSLVLRAISNNEQFF. Full variable domain (missing parts from reference TRBV5-8 and TRBJ2-1): EAGVTQSPTHLIKTRGQQATLRCSPISGHTSVYWYQQALGLGLQFLLWYDEGEERNRGNFPPRFSGRQFPNYSSELNVNALELEDSALYLCASSLVLRAISNNEQFFGPGTRLTVL.

The chain has TRBV6-1 and TRBJ1-5, with 7 nucleotides matching TRBD1. After removal of 6 bases from V and 4 bases from J, the junction contained 9 bases not matched to a gene. CDR1 MNHNS and CDR2 SASEGT come from the germline V gene. This CDR3 has 15 amino acids. The CDR3 DNA reads TGTGCCAGCAGGTACAACTCAGGGGGAAATCAGCCCCAGCATTTT. This sequence encodes CASRYNSGGNQPQHF.

The genes are TRBV2 and TRBJ2-7; 8 nucleotides line up with TRBD1. V trimming: 8 bases; J trimming: 8 bases; junction bases outside the gene matches: 8. Per the germline V gene, CDR1 is SNHLY and CDR2 is FYNNEI. CDR3 length: 12 amino acids. The CDR3 DNA reads as TGTGCCAGCCAAGGGGACAGGTCAAAGCAGTACTTC. It is translated as CASQGDRSKQYF.

Worth noting for this clone: Sequence at one end of the junction differs from germline and may be a read error. The chain has TRBV7-9 and TRBJ2-3, with 12 bases matching TRBD2. The CDR3 spans 16 residues. CDR1 SEHNR and CDR2 FQNEAQ come from the germline V gene (reference sequence). The CDR3, as DNA: TGTTCCAGCAGCCCGACTAGCGGGAGTCATGCAGATACGCAGTATTTT. It yields the protein CSSSPTSGSHADTQYF.

V gene TRBV2 combines with J gene TRBJ1-6, with a possible D match to TRBD1 (5 bases). Germline V gene sequence: CDR1 SNHLY, CDR2 FYNNEI. Deletions cut 4 bases from V and 2 bases from J, with 9 bases between. CDR3 length: 15 residues. The CDR3 nucleotides read TGTGCCAGCAGTGGCGTCAGGGCCTATAATTCACCCCTCCACTTT. It yields the protein CASSGVRAYNSPLHF.

The V and J genes are TRBV28 and TRBJ1-4; 9 positions agree with TRBD1. With 4 bases clipped from V and 8 bases from J, the junction kept 17 bases outside the gene matches. Per germline, CDR1 MDHEN and CDR2 SYDVKM. The CDR3 consists of 18 residues. This chain's CDR3 is CASSSPGQGGAGGEKLFF. CDR3 DNA sequence: TGTGCCAGCAGTTCACCGGGACAGGGTGGAGCGGGAGGCGAAAAACTGTTTTTT.

CDR3 nucleotide sequence: TGTGCCAGCTCGCCCGGGACACTAAGAGATGAGCAGTTCTTC. This codes for CASSPGTLRDEQFF. V gene TRBV18 combines with J gene TRBJ2-1, with D perhaps TRBD1 (6 bases). Per germline, CDR1 KGHSH and CDR2 LQKENI. V was pared by 6 bases and J by 8 bases, with 17 bases between. The CDR3 covers 14 residues.

This rearrangement joins TRBV5-6 to TRBJ2-5; 8 positions agree with TRBD2. The J call may be incorrect, as the DNA end agrees better with TRBJ2-7. Looked up from germline, CDR1 is SGHDT and CDR2 is YYEEEE. The CDR3 runs 15 residues. The CDR3 DNA sequence: TGTGCCAGCAGCGGAAGCGGGGGAGGGAGAGACGAGCAGTACTTC. As protein: CASSGSGGGRDEQYF.

The CDR3 spells CASSLGLDGYTF. The CDR3, as DNA: TGTGCCAGCAGCTTAGGACTCGATGGCTACACCTTC. The V and J genes are TRBV7-9 and TRBJ1-2, with D unresolved. The length of the CDR3 is 12 residues. The germline CDR1 and CDR2 sequences are SEHNR and FQNEAQ (reference sequence). V was pared by 1 base and J by 6 bases, with 6 bases between.

The chain has TRBV30 and TRBJ1-2; D gene ambiguous. The CDR3 contains 14 residues. The V gene lost 5 bases and the J gene lost 3 bases, with 16 bases spanning the gap. Germline-derived CDR1 and CDR2 are GTSNPN and SVGIG (reference sequence). CDR3 bases: TGTGCCTGGGCGCGCCGAATAGGAGACTATGGCTACACCTTC. Translated, it gives CAWARRIGDYGYTF.

The V gene is TRBV18, the J gene TRBJ1-4; D not certain. Trimming removed 3 bases from V and 4 bases from J, with 12 bases in between. Germline V gene sequence: CDR1 KGHSH, CDR2 LQKENI. CDR3 length: 15 residues. The CDR3 coding sequence is TGTGCCAGCTCACCTGTCTTCGGGGTTAATGAAAAACTGTTTTTT. Translation gives CASSPVFGVNEKLFF. The full variable domain, in which reference TRBV18 and TRBJ1-4 provide the parts outside the CDR3, is NAGVMQNPRHLVRRRGQEARLRCSPMKGHSHVYWYRQLPEEGLKFMVYLQKENIIDESGMPKERFSAEFPKEGPSILRIQQVVRGDSAAYFCASSPVFGVNEKLFFGSGTQLSVL.